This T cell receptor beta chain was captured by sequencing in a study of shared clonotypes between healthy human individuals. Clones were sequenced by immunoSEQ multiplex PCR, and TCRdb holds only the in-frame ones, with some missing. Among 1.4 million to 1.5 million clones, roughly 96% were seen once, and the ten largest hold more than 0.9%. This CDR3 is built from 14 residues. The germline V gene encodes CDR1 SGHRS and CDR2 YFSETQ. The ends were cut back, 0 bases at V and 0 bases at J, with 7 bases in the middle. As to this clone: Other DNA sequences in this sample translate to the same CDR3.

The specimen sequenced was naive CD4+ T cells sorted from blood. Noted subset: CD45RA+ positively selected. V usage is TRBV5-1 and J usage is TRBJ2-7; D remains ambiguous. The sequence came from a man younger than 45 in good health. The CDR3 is CASSLVASSYEQYF. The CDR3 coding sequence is TGCGCCAGCAGCTTGGTGGCCAGCTCCTACGAGCAGTACTTC.